This is a list of T cell receptor beta chains from one sample in a study of control samples from healthy donors and cancer patients. Generated by immunoSEQ multiplex PCR, the TCRdb table keeps only in-frame clones and is missing some. The table has about 120,000 clones, nearly 95% seen once; the top ten hold around 2.5%. The sequencing input was blood. Every receptor here comes from a man aged 25 to 45 in good health. CDR3s include the opening cysteine and the closing phenylalanine or tryptophan. The D gene is left open where the match is weak. The listing skips clone size in some rows; elsewhere it reads once, few, many or a size class.

clone size	V gene	J gene	D gene	CDR3 DNA	CDR3 protein
-	TRBV7-3	TRBJ2-1	TRBD2	TGTGCCAGCAGTCGACCTACTAGCGGGGGGGCCGGTGAGCAGTTCTTC	CASSRPTSGGAGEQFF
-	TRBV24-1	TRBJ1-5	-	TGTGCCACCAGTGATTCCGGCCGTCGAAACAGGGAGCGTGGACAGCCCCAGCATTTT	CATSDSGRRNRERGQPQHF
once	TRBV10-3	TRBJ1-1	-	TGTGCCATCAATCCAGACCCTACGAACACTGAAGCTTTCTTT	CAINPDPTNTEAFF
once	TRBV4-2	TRBJ2-3	TRBD2	TGTGCCAGCAGCGGGAAGCGGGGAACAGATACGCAGTATTTT	CASSGKRGTDTQYF
-	TRBV19	TRBJ2-7	-	TGTGCCAGTAGTATATTCCTAAGGCAGGACTACGAGCAGTACTTC	CASSIFLRQDYEQYF
-	TRBV6-5	TRBJ2-1	-	TGTGCCAGCCGGCGTTTATCGAACAATGAGCAGTTCTTC	CASRRLSNNEQFF
-	TRBV6-5	TRBJ1-2	-	TGTGCCAGCAGTTTTCTCCGGGACATTAGTCTCTATGGCTACACCTTC	CASSFLRDISLYGYTF
few	TRBV6-6	TRBJ1-1	-	TGTGCCAGCGGTATAGCGAACACTGAAGCTTTCTTT	CASGIANTEAFF
-	TRBV3-1/TRBV3-2	TRBJ2-1	-	TGTGCCAGCAGCCGCAACTCCTACAATGAGCAGTTCTTC	CASSRNSYNEQFF
-	TRBV6-4	TRBJ1-5	-	TGTGCCAGCAGTGAAGCGTATAATCAGCCCCAGCATTTT	CASSEAYNQPQHF
-	TRBV5-4	TRBJ1-3	-	TGTGCCAGCAGCTTGCGGGCGTCTGGAAACACCATATATTTT	CASSLRASGNTIYF
-	TRBV7-9	TRBJ2-3	-	TGTGCCAGCAGCCCGCCTTTCGGCACAGATACGCAGTATTTT	CASSPPFGTDTQYF
once	TRBV6-5	TRBJ2-3	-	TGTGCCAGCAGTTACGAGCGGGGCACAGATACGCAGTATTTT	CASSYERGTDTQYF
once	TRBV27	TRBJ1-2	TRBD1	TGTGCCAGCAGTTATGGACAGGGAGCCGGCTACACCTTC	CASSYGQGAGYTF
-	TRBV5-1	TRBJ2-5	-	TGCGCCAGCAGCTTGGACGGGGAGACCCAGTACTTC	CASSLDGETQYF
-	TRBV5-5	TRBJ2-1	TRBD2	TGTGCCAGCACCCCGGGAGGGGGGAATGAGCAGTTCTTC	CASTPGGGNEQFF
once	TRBV6-1	TRBJ1-2	-	TGTGCCAGCAGTGACCCGAAGGATAACTATGGCTACACCTTC	CASSDPKDNYGYTF
-	TRBV5-1	TRBJ2-7	-	TGCGCCAGCAGCTTGCCGTCAGGGGCCAACTACGAGCAGTACTTC	CASSLPSGANYEQYF
-	TRBV19	TRBJ1-5	-	TGTGCCAGTAAAAATACGGCTAGCAATCAGCCCCAGCATTTT	CASKNTASNQPQHF
-	TRBV27	TRBJ2-5	-	TGTGCCAGCAGTTTACTTGGGGGGGCTAGGGAGACCCAGTACTTC	CASSLLGGARETQYF
-	TRBV7-9	TRBJ1-2	TRBD1	TGTGCCAGCAGCTTAGCAGGGGGCAATTATGGCTACACCTTC	CASSLAGGNYGYTF
-	TRBV5-1	TRBJ1-3	-	TGCGCCAGCAGCTTAGAGGACTCTGGAAACACCATATATTTT	CASSLEDSGNTIYF
-	TRBV5-1	TRBJ1-2	TRBD1	TGCGCCAGCAGCTTGGTTGTCTTGTGTGACAGGGGGGGCTACACCTTC	CASSLVVLCDRGGYTF
-	TRBV7-8	TRBJ2-1	-	TGTGCCAGCAGCTTGTCCCCTGGAGCAGGATCCTACAATGAGCAGTTCTTC	CASSLSPGAGSYNEQFF
-	TRBV5-1	TRBJ2-6	-	TGCGCCAGCCGCCCGTCTGGGGCCAACGTCCTGACTTTC	CASRPSGANVLTF
-	TRBV7-9	TRBJ2-2	-	TGTGCCAGCAGCCTAGGGTTGGGGGAGCTGTTTTTT	CASSLGLGELFF
-	TRBV2	TRBJ2-3	-	TGTGCCAGCATGTTAGATACGCAGTATTTT	CASMLDTQYF
-	TRBV27	TRBJ1-1	-	TGTGCCAGCAGTTTACTAAAGAAGGGGGACACTGAAGCTTTCTTT	CASSLLKKGDTEAFF
-	TRBV19	TRBJ2-7	-	TGTGCCAGTAGTAAACCGGGACTCTACGGGCAGTACTTC	CASSKPGLYGQYF
-	TRBV27	TRBJ2-1	-	TGTGCCAGCAGTTCCCCCGGGTACAATGAGCAGTTCTTC	CASSSPGYNEQFF
-	TRBV11-2	TRBJ2-5	-	TGTGCCAGCAGCTGGAGGAGCAGGGGAGAGACCCAGTACTTC	CASSWRSRGETQYF
-	TRBV19	TRBJ1-3	-	TGTGCCAGTAAAGGATGGGAAGTTGGCTCTGGAAACACCATATATTTT	CASKGWEVGSGNTIYF
-	TRBV29-1	TRBJ2-2	TRBD1	TGCAGCGTTGGACAGGGAAACACCGGGGAGCTGTTTTTT	CSVGQGNTGELFF
-	TRBV2	TRBJ1-2	-	TGTGCCAGCAGTGAAGGGGGGTCGGATGGCTACACCTTC	CASSEGGSDGYTF
-	TRBV28	TRBJ1-6	TRBD1	TGTGCCAGCAGTCGACAGGGAAATTCACCCCTCCACTTT	CASSRQGNSPLHF
-	TRBV7-8	TRBJ2-4	-	TGTGCCAGCACTCTCGGGACCGGAGAAGGTCGAGACATTCAGTACTTC	CASTLGTGEGRDIQYF
-	TRBV2	TRBJ2-5	TRBD1	TGTGCCAGCAGCGGACAGGGGGTAACGAAGACCCAGTACTTC	CASSGQGVTKTQYF
once	TRBV3-1/TRBV3-2	TRBJ1-1	TRBD1	TGTGCCAGCAGCCGGCAGGGGGCTGCAGCTTTCTTT	CASSRQGAAAFF
-	TRBV29-1	TRBJ2-5	TRBD2	TGCAGCGTTGAAGTATCCGGGACTAGGGGAGAGACCCAGTACTTC	CSVEVSGTRGETQYF
once	TRBV19	TRBJ1-2	-	TGTGCCAGTAGTATTACTTTCCGGCCTTATGGCTACACCTTC	CASSITFRPYGYTF
once	TRBV19	TRBJ2-7	-	TGTGCCAGTAGTATTAGGGGATGGTCCTACGAGCAGTACTTC	CASSIRGWSYEQYF
-	TRBV4-1	TRBJ2-3	-	TGCGCCAGCAGCCAAGAGGGCAGGGGGGACACAGATACGCAGTATTTT	CASSQEGRGDTDTQYF
-	TRBV9	TRBJ1-1	-	TGTGCCAGCAGCGTAGCACTCACTGAAGCTTTCTTT	CASSVALTEAFF
-	TRBV6-6	TRBJ1-5	-	TGTGCCAGCAGTTACTCATTTGGGGGGCGGGAGCCCCAGCATTTT	CASSYSFGGREPQHF
-	TRBV13	TRBJ2-1	-	TGTGCCAGCCAGGCTTACGATGAGCAGTTCTTC	CASQAYDEQFF
-	TRBV9	TRBJ1-2	TRBD1	TGTGCCAGCAGCGTAGCAGGACAGGGGGCAGGAGTGTGGGACTATGGCTACACCTTC	CASSVAGQGAGVWDYGYTF
-	TRBV5-1	TRBJ2-2	TRBD1	TGCGCCAGCAGCGCTACGACAGGGGCCGGGGAGCTGTTTTTT	CASSATTGAGELFF
-	TRBV29-1	TRBJ1-2	-	TGCAGCGTTGAAGATATTATGGATGGCTACACCTTC	CSVEDIMDGYTF
-	TRBV11-2	TRBJ2-5	TRBD2	TGTGCCAGCAGCTTAGAGGTAGCGGGGGGCCAAGAGACCCAGTACTTC	CASSLEVAGGQETQYF
-	TRBV7-2	TRBJ1-1	-	TGTGCCAGCAGCTTGAGTAGGTTCACTGAAGCTTTCTTT	CASSLSRFTEAFF
-	TRBV11-2	TRBJ2-1	-	TGTGCCAGCAGCTTAGCGGGGTACCACAATGAGCAGTTCTTC	CASSLAGYHNEQFF
-	TRBV19	TRBJ2-4	TRBD1	TGTGCCAGTAGTATAAGTAGGGGACAGGGGTACATTCAGTACTTC	CASSISRGQGYIQYF